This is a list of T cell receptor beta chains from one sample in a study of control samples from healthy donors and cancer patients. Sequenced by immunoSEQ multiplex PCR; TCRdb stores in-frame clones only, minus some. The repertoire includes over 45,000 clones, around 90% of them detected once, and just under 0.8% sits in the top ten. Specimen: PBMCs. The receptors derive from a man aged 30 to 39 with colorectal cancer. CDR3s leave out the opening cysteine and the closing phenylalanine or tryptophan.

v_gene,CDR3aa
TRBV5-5,ASSLPALGGELF
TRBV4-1,ASSQGLVAAGDLSGANVLT
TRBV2,ASDLSGGTYEQY
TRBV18,ASSPSGDYTGELF
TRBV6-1,ASSEVGQETQY
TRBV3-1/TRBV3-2,ASSAYGAGAF
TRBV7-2,ASKLYNEQF
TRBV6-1,ASRDSGGVTYEQY
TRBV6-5,ASSFTRDGLGWALH
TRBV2,ASSRTGERTGELF
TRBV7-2,ASSLAVGELF
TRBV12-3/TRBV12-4,ASSLGAGELF
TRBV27,ASSVTGGRGRGYT
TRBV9,ASSVRDRLGYT
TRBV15,ATSRERVPSGANVLT
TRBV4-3,ASSQGFMNTGELF
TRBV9,ASSATGTYNEQF
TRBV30,AWSALGGVITEAF
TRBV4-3,ASSQDLGDSNYGYT
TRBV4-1,ASSHGRGDINEKLF
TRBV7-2,ASSLQGRANYGYT
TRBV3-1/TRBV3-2,ASSQLLGSSYNEQF
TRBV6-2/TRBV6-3,ASSYWGEGYT
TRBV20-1,SARLGDTQY
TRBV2,ASKSGGSGGTEAF
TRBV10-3,AIRADGNYGYT
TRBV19,ASSIGLGTADSPLH
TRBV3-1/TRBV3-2,ASSPGGGHTTDTQY
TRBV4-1,ASSRNFNYGYT
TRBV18,ASSLGTRSYEQY